These T cell receptor beta chains were read from a single sample in a study of T-cell reconstitution after alpha-beta-depleted transplantation in children. TCRdb itself ran the PCR reads through MiXCR, one entry per CDR3 protein. The data contain roughly 790,000 distinct CDR3 sequences, roughly 15% of them singletons. This specimen was PBMCs, mostly from graft donor cells, taken 360 days after TCRalphabeta/CD19-depleted stem cell transplant. The source of these receptors is a male patient between 5 and 17 years old who had a stem cell transplant for acute lymphoblastic leukemia, so the T cells may come from the graft donor. The CDR3 runs from the conserved cysteine through the conserved F or W. A D gene is named only where the DNA matches it firmly. Some rows mark clone size as missing; the rest say once, few, many or name a class of expanded clone.

d_gene,abundance,v_gene,j_gene,CDR3nt,CDR3aa
-,-,TRBV29-1,TRBJ2-7,TGCAGCGTGGCATCTCAGGGGCCTTTTGGCGAGCAGTACTTC,CSVASQGPFGEQYF
-,-,TRBV5-1,TRBJ1-2,TGCGCCAGCAGCTTGTGCCTGCCTCTCCCCTACTATGGCTACACCTTC,CASSLCLPLPYYGYTF
-,few,TRBV25-1,TRBJ1-1,TGTGCCAGCAGGGGTGCGAACACTGAAGCTTTCTTT,CASRGANTEAFF
TRBD2,-,TRBV2,TRBJ2-5,TGTGCCAGCCGGGCGGGACTAGCGCAAGAGACCCAGTACTTC,CASRAGLAQETQYF
-,once,TRBV18,TRBJ2-3,TGTGCCAGCTCACCACCGGCGTGGGAAATAACAGATACGCAGTATTTT,CASSPPAWEITDTQYF
-,-,TRBV7-2,TRBJ1-2,TGTGCCAGCAGCGAAGACGTAGGTGGCTACACCTTC,CASSEDVGGYTF
-,-,TRBV25-1,TRBJ2-7,TGTGCCAGCAGTGAGGTAGACAACGAGCAGTACTTC,CASSEVDNEQYF
-,-,TRBV11-2,TRBJ2-3,TGTGCCAGCAGCTTAGAGACGGGGAGGACAGATACGCAGTATTTT,CASSLETGRTDTQYF
-,-,TRBV10-3,TRBJ2-3,TGTGCCATCGCGGATGAGAGCACAGATACGCAGTATTTT,CAIADESTDTQYF
-,many,TRBV24-1,TRBJ2-1,TGTGCCACCAGTGATTTAAGTATACTGGGTGAGCAGTTCTTC,CATSDLSILGEQFF
TRBD2,-,TRBV7-6,TRBJ2-5,TGTGCCAGCAGCTTACTTCGCCAGCGGGGGGAAGAGACCCAGTACTTC,CASSLLRQRGEETQYF
-,few,TRBV12-3/TRBV12-4,TRBJ2-5,TGTGCCAGCAGTTCCCCCAGGATTCGGGGTATGGAGACCCAGTACTTC,CASSSPRIRGMETQYF
TRBD1,-,TRBV20-1,TRBJ1-5,TGCAGTGCTGCGGACAGGGGCCTAGGGGGTCAGCCCCAGCATTTT,CSAADRGLGGQPQHF
-,many,TRBV9,TRBJ2-1,TGTGCCAGCAGACCCTCAGCAGGGGAGGGCCTGAATGAGCAGTTCTTC,CASRPSAGEGLNEQFF
TRBD1,many,TRBV29-1,TRBJ1-4,TGCAGCGTGGGACAGAGGAATGAAAAACTGTTTTTT,CSVGQRNEKLFF
TRBD2,-,TRBV12-3/TRBV12-4,TRBJ2-7,TGTGCCAGCAGCCCTGGACTAGCGGGCGTTCCCTACGAGCAGTACTTC,CASSPGLAGVPYEQYF
-,few,TRBV3-1,TRBJ1-5,TGTGCCAGCAGCTCCCAAGGGGGAGGGCCCCAGCATTTT,CASSSQGGGPQHF
-,-,TRBV12-3/TRBV12-4,TRBJ1-2,TGTGCCAGCAGTTTTTGGGAGGGCCCCTATGGCTACACCTTC,CASSFWEGPYGYTF
-,-,TRBV5-1,TRBJ2-3,TGCGCCAGCAGTATCCACGGGAGTAGCACAGATACGCAGTATTTT,CASSIHGSSTDTQYF
-,few,TRBV5-1,TRBJ2-7,TGCGCCAGCAGCTTCCGCCATTCCGCCGAGCAGTACTTC,CASSFRHSAEQYF
-,-,TRBV29-1,TRBJ1-1,TGCAGCGTTCTTCGAGGGACTGAAGCTTTCTTT,CSVLRGTEAFF
-,-,TRBV12-5,TRBJ2-3,TGTGCTAGTGGTTTGCAGCAGGGAGCAGATACGCAGTATTTT,CASGLQQGADTQYF
-,many,TRBV9,TRBJ2-3,TGTGCCAGCAGCGTAGTCTCTGGGCGGTCAGATACGCAGTATTTT,CASSVVSGRSDTQYF
-,once,TRBV20-1,TRBJ2-1,TGCTGTGCTAGCTTTTTTTGGGACACGTTAAGAGAGCAGTTCTTC,CCASFFWDTLREQFF
TRBD2,-,TRBV7-8,TRBJ2-7,TGTGCCAGCAGCCCACTAGGTGGCGGGGGCTCCTACGAGCAGTACTTC,CASSPLGGGGSYEQYF
-,few,TRBV5-1,TRBJ2-7,TGCGCCAGCAGCGATCAGGGGAACAACGAGCAGTACTTC,CASSDQGNNEQYF
TRBD1,few,TRBV7-3,TRBJ1-1,TGTGCCAGCAGCCAAGTTTCGGGACAGGGGATCACTGAAGCTTTCTTT,CASSQVSGQGITEAFF
-,-,TRBV18,TRBJ1-1,TGTGCCAGCTCACCAGGGCAGGGACTCCTGAACACTGAAGCTTTCTTT,CASSPGQGLLNTEAFF
-,-,TRBV20-1,TRBJ2-2,TGCAGTGCTAGGGAGACCGCGGGGACCGGGGAGCTGTTTTTT,CSARETAGTGELFF
-,few,TRBV5-1,TRBJ1-2,TGCGCCAGCAGCTTGGGGACCGTATTAACTAACTATGGCTACACCTTC,CASSLGTVLTNYGYTF
TRBD1,-,TRBV19,TRBJ1-5,TGTGCCAGTTCTCAGACAGGGGAAGCCAATCAGCCCCAGCATTTT,CASSQTGEANQPQHF
TRBD2,-,TRBV7-8,TRBJ2-4,TGTGCCAGCAGCTTTCTAGCGGGAGGGTCCGCCAAAAACATTCAGTACTTC,CASSFLAGGSAKNIQYF
-,many,TRBV18,TRBJ2-5,TGTGCCAGCTCACCACCGGGGCAAGAGACCCAGTACTTC,CASSPPGQETQYF
-,-,TRBV27,TRBJ1-2,TGTGCCAGCAGTGTACTCGGAGCCTATGGCTACACCTTC,CASSVLGAYGYTF
-,few,TRBV21-1,TRBJ2-5,TGTGCCAGCAGCAATAATGACTCCTCAGAGACCCAGTACTTC,CASSNNDSSETQYF
TRBD2,many,TRBV12-3/TRBV12-4,TRBJ2-1,TGTGCCAGCATCCCACCGGGACTAGCGGATCCCAGGGAGCAGTTCTTC,CASIPPGLADPREQFF
TRBD1,many,TRBV2,TRBJ2-3,TGTGCCAGCCGGACAGGAACAGATACGCAGTATTTT,CASRTGTDTQYF
TRBD2,few,TRBV3-1,TRBJ2-1,TGTGCCAGCAGCCTAGGGACTAGCGTCAACAATGAGCAGTTCTTC,CASSLGTSVNNEQFF
TRBD2,-,TRBV7-8,TRBJ2-7,TGTGCCAGCAGCTTAGCGGGACTAGCGGGAGACTACGAGCAGTACTTC,CASSLAGLAGDYEQYF
-,-,TRBV6-5,TRBJ2-3,TGTGCCAGCAGTTACCCCTCTGGGCTGGGCCGATACTCTATGGATACGCAGTATTTT,CASSYPSGLGRYSMDTQYF
-,few,TRBV5-6,TRBJ1-1,TGTGCCAGCAGCTGGGACGGGAGGGCCTTAAACACTGAAGCTTTCTTT,CASSWDGRALNTEAFF
-,few,TRBV5-6,TRBJ2-1,TGTGCCAGCAGGAGAGCGGCGCCCAGTCGTGGCAATGAGCAGTTCTTC,CASRRAAPSRGNEQFF
TRBD1,few,TRBV12-3/TRBV12-4,TRBJ2-1,TGTGCCAGCAGCCCCAACCAGGGGGCAAGGGAGCAGTTCTTC,CASSPNQGAREQFF
-,-,TRBV4-2,TRBJ2-1,TGTGCCAGCAGCCAAGATCTCCTCGACCATGAGCAGTTCTTC,CASSQDLLDHEQFF
-,-,TRBV7-9,TRBJ2-1,TGTGCCAGCAGCCCCCGGCTAGATACTTACAATGAGCAGTTCTTC,CASSPRLDTYNEQFF
TRBD1,many,TRBV5-5,TRBJ2-2,TGTGCCAGCAGCTTGGCCGGGGCAGGGGGAAACACCGGGGAGCTGTTTTTT,CASSLAGAGGNTGELFF
-,-,TRBV18,TRBJ2-3,TGTGCCAGCTCACCACGGGGAACTAGCCTCACAGATACGCAGTATTTT,CASSPRGTSLTDTQYF
-,many,TRBV27,TRBJ1-6,TGTGCCAGCAGTTTAGGCCCGGGGCATTCACCCCTCCACTTT,CASSLGPGHSPLHF
TRBD2,many,TRBV7-8,TRBJ2-7,TGTGCCAGCAGCTTAAGACTAGCGTTTAATTACGAGCAGTACTTC,CASSLRLAFNYEQYF
-,few,TRBV5-1,TRBJ2-3,TGCGCCAGCAGCACTCGCCGCCTCACCTCTAGGACAGATACGCAGTATTTT,CASSTRRLTSRTDTQYF
TRBD1,-,TRBV11-2,TRBJ1-1,TGTGCCAGCAGCTTAGATACATTTGGGACAGTATTTAATCGGCACACTGAAGCTTTCTTT,CASSLDTFGTVFNRHTEAFF
TRBD1,few,TRBV5-1,TRBJ1-1,TGCGCCAGCAGCTTGGGACAGGGAGTAGGCGCTTTCTTT,CASSLGQGVGAFF
-,few,TRBV11-1,TRBJ2-1,TGTGCCAGCAGCTTTACCACTTCGTGGCAGCACCCCTACAATGAGCAGTTCTTC,CASSFTTSWQHPYNEQFF
TRBD2,few,TRBV5-1,TRBJ2-2,TGCGCCAGCAGCTCGAAAGCGGGAGGGAACACCGGGGAGCTGTTTTTT,CASSSKAGGNTGELFF
TRBD2,few,TRBV5-1,TRBJ2-2,TGCGCCAGCAGGCGGGAGACGGCCGGGGAGCTGTTTTTT,CASRRETAGELFF